What follows are 15 T cell receptor beta chains derived from one specimen sequenced in a study of Siglec-9 on CD8 T cells in melanoma. Method: immunoSEQ multiplex PCR; TCRdb's copy keeps in-frame clones and lacks some. Of 30,000 to 45,000 clones listed, about 86% are singletons. Sequenced sample: Siglec-9- CD8+ T cells sorted from blood. The receptors derive from a human donor in good health.

CDR3 DNA: TGTGCCAGCAGCCCATGGACAGGATCGTACACAGATACGCAGTATTTT. Its protein product is CASSPWTGSYTDTQYF. The chain joins TRBV7-2 to TRBJ2-3; 7 positions agree with TRBD1. CDR3 size: 16 residues. Germline V gene lookup returns CDR1 SGHTA and CDR2 FQGNSA. V trimming: 5 bases; J trimming: 2 bases; junction bases outside the gene matches: 10.

This sequence joins TRBV19 and TRBJ1-3; TRBD1 is a possible D gene (5 bases). V was pared by 8 bases and J by 1 base, with 15 bases between. The CDR3 is made up of 15 amino acids. Germline CDR1 is LNHDA and CDR2 is SQIVND (reference sequence). The CDR3 region is CASASGRSSGNTIYF. As DNA, the CDR3 is TGTGCCAGTGCCTCGGGACGGAGTTCTGGAAACACCATATATTTT. Using reference TRBV19 and TRBJ1-3 for the parts outside the CDR3, the full variable domain is DGGITQSPKYLFRKEGQNVTLSCEQNLNHDAMYWYRQDPGQGLRLIYYSQIVNDFQKGDIAEGYSVSREKKESFPLTVTSAQKNPTAFYLCASASGRSSGNTIYFGEGSWLTVV.

V is TRBV4-1 and J is TRBJ1-2; D uncertain. CDR1 and CDR2 from the germline V gene are MGHRA and YSYEKL. This CDR3 has 14 residues. Between the trimmed V and J ends, which lost 1 base and 3 bases, there was a span of 9 bases. The CDR3 bases are TGCGCCAGCAGCCAAGGAGCCAGCTACTATGGCTACACCTTC. Protein product: CASSQGASYYGYTF.

The rearrangement joins TRBV6-5 to TRBJ1-1, with a weak D call TRBD1 (6 bases). V was trimmed by 6 bases and J by 7 bases, leaving 12 bases between them. In germline, CDR1 is MNHEY, CDR2 SVGAGI. The CDR3 is 12 residues long. The CDR3 reads CASSPLRGEAFF. The DNA for the CDR3 is TGTGCCAGCAGCCCCCTCAGGGGTGAAGCTTTCTTT.

This clone has only a few counts. This chain joins TRBV4-2 and TRBJ1-4; D is unresolved. Trimming left V 1 base short and J 8 bases short, with 8 bases between. Looked up from germline, CDR1 is LGHNA and CDR2 is YNFKEQ. This CDR3 region has 13 residues. CDR3 coding DNA: TGTGCCAGCAGCCAAGGGGGAGGAGAAAAACTGTTTTTT. It codes for CASSQGGGEKLFF.

This clone has only one observation. The DNA for the CDR3 is TGTGCCAGTAGTATACAGGAGGGTATCCACGAGCAGTACTTC. Translated: CASSIQEGIHEQYF. This chain uses TRBV19 with TRBJ2-7; TRBD2 is a possible D gene (6 bases). V lost 2 bases and J lost 5, with 13 bases in between. The germline CDR1 and CDR2 sequences are LNHDA and SQIVND (reference sequence). This CDR3 is built from 14 residues.

CDR3 region: CASSQDPGVRNTIYF. DNA for the CDR3: TGCGCCAGCAGCCAGGACCCCGGCGTCCGGAACACCATATATTTT. This chain links TRBV4-1 with TRBJ1-3; D gene unclear. Looked up from germline, CDR1 is MGHRA and CDR2 is YSYEKL. Between the trimmed V and J ends, which lost 3 bases and 7 bases, there was a span of 16 bases. This CDR3 contains 15 residues.

This clone was counted between two and nine times. The rearrangement joins TRBV29-1 to TRBJ1-1; D uncertain. CDR1 and CDR2 from the germline V gene are SQVTM and ANQGSEA. The CDR3 totals 13 residues. V lost 4 bases and J 5 bases, leaving 14 bases between the germline ends. This CDR3 is CSVVAGLETEAFF. CDR3 coding DNA: TGCAGCGTTGTAGCCGGACTTGAAACTGAAGCTTTCTTT.

This chain uses TRBV11-2 with TRBJ2-5; 7 nucleotides align to TRBD2. Looked up from germline, CDR1 is SGHAT and CDR2 is FQNNGV. The CDR3 consists of 17 residues. Trimming at V came to 1 base and at J to 5 bases, leaving 13 bases not matched to a gene. CDR3 region: CASSLAPSGERAETQYF. The DNA for the CDR3 is TGTGCCAGCAGCTTAGCTCCTAGCGGAGAGAGGGCTGAGACCCAGTACTTC.

The J gene is TRBJ2-3, the V gene TRBV5-2. TRBV5-2 is described as a pseudogene. CDR3 size: 17 residues. The CDR3 DNA sequence: TGTGCCAGCATGAGTATACACGTGTCGACGTCGACAGATACGCAGTATTTT. Encoded protein: CASMSIHVSTSTDTQYF.

This rearrangement joins TRBV2 to TRBJ2-2; 12 nucleotides agree with TRBD1. The germline V gene encodes CDR1 SNHLY and CDR2 FYNNEI. V was pared by 8 bases and J by 5 bases, with 3 bases of the junction left unmatched. The CDR3 contains 14 residues. The CDR3: CASGGQGATGELFF. Written as DNA, the CDR3 is TGTGCCAGCGGGGGACAGGGGGCGACCGGGGAGCTGTTTTTT.

This chain joins TRBV6-5 and TRBJ1-1; D is uncertain. V dropped 6 bases and J dropped 4 bases, with 12 bases sitting between them. Germline V CDR1 and CDR2: MNHEY, SVGAGI. This CDR3 has 13 amino acids. This CDR3 reads CASSSGGFTEAFF. The CDR3 coding sequence is TGTGCCAGCAGCAGCGGTGGATTCACTGAAGCTTTCTTT.

Only one count was recorded for this clone. V gene TRBV5-6 combines with J gene TRBJ1-2; no definite D call. Germline loops: CDR1 SGHDT, CDR2 YYEEEE. This CDR3 is built from 14 residues. Trimming stripped 3 bases from V and 3 bases from J, with 12 bases between. The CDR3 here is CASSWALSDYGYTF. In DNA form, the CDR3 reads TGTGCCAGCAGCTGGGCCCTATCGGACTATGGCTACACCTTC.

This chain links TRBV5-6 with TRBJ2-1; the match to TRBD2 covers 8 bases. With V trimmed by 4 bases and J by 7 bases, 16 bases remained unmatched. Germline V gene lookup returns CDR1 SGHDT and CDR2 YYEEEE. CDR3 length equals 17 residues. Here the CDR3 reads CASSLSSEREFLNEQFF. The CDR3 region has the DNA TGTGCCAGCAGCCTGTCTTCCGAGCGGGAGTTTTTAAATGAGCAGTTCTTC.

Points on this clone: Compared with germline, one end of the junction differs, possibly owing to a read error. The V call is TRBV28, the J call TRBJ2-3; D possibly corresponds to TRBD1 (6 bases). This CDR3 is built from 15 residues. Germline V gives CDR1 MDHEN, CDR2 SYDVKM. The CDR3 loop reads CASSLDRSPPDMQYF. The CDR3 bases are TGTGCCAGCAGTCTCGACAGGTCGCCCCCAGATATGCAGTATTTT.